A selection of T cell receptor beta chains follows, all from one sample in a study of shared clonotypes between healthy human individuals. Clones were read by immunoSEQ multiplex PCR, and TCRdb kept only the in-frame ones, dropping some. The sample records over 2 million clones, roughly 95% being singletons. The sequenced material came from naive CD8+ T cells sorted from blood. The source of these receptors is a man aged 18 to 29 in good health. The CDR3 runs from the conserved cysteine through the conserved F or W. Fields, in order: J gene, V gene, D gene, CDR3 length, CDR3 protein. D genes are given only for firm matches.

J: TRBJ2-7
V: TRBV6-1
D: NA
length: 15
CDR3: CASSLEEALSYEQYF

J: TRBJ1-1
V: TRBV10-3
D: TRBD1
length: 17
CDR3: CAISESPGDREVTEAFF

J: TRBJ1-3
V: TRBV4-1
D: NA
length: 15
CDR3: CASSQAGGSGNTIYF

J: TRBJ2-6
V: TRBV18
D: NA
length: 15
CDR3: CASSPTGSGANVLTF

J: TRBJ1-5
V: TRBV28
D: NA
length: 14
CDR3: CASTPPRGSQPQHF

J: TRBJ2-7
V: TRBV6-1
D: NA
length: 14
CDR3: CASSERADSYEQYF

J: TRBJ2-7
V: TRBV2
D: NA
length: 12
CDR3: CASSGAAYEQYF

J: TRBJ1-1
V: TRBV5-1
D: NA
length: 18
CDR3: CASSLGYRGQSMNTEAFF

J: TRBJ2-2
V: TRBV9
D: TRBD1
length: 17
CDR3: CASSVERDSYTTGELFF

J: TRBJ2-7
V: TRBV19
D: NA
length: 13
CDR3: CASSMQGGIEQYF

J: TRBJ2-7
V: TRBV6-5
D: TRBD2
length: 13
CDR3: CASSPITSGEQYF

J: TRBJ2-1
V: TRBV7-2
D: TRBD2
length: 16
CDR3: CASSLTGGSSYNEQFF

J: TRBJ2-3
V: TRBV7-2
D: NA
length: 15
CDR3: CASSLEAGGLDTQYF

J: TRBJ1-5
V: TRBV27
D: NA
length: 14
CDR3: CASSLDRDYQPQHF

J: TRBJ2-7
V: TRBV2
D: NA
length: 14
CDR3: CASSEGDTFYEQYF

J: TRBJ2-3
V: TRBV5-4
D: NA
length: 16
CDR3: CASSPLTGAGVDTQYF

J: TRBJ2-3
V: TRBV5-1
D: NA
length: 16
CDR3: CASSLAEVLRTDTQYF

J: TRBJ2-1
V: TRBV11-3
D: NA
length: 15
CDR3: CASSLGPGSNNEQFF

J: TRBJ2-7
V: TRBV5-6
D: TRBD1
length: 16
CDR3: CASSLKGQGLSYEQYF

J: TRBJ2-7
V: TRBV4-3
D: NA
length: 14
CDR3: CASSQDIGSYEQYF

J: TRBJ1-4
V: TRBV5-8
D: NA
length: 20
CDR3: CASSLARGGYGSATNEKLFF

J: TRBJ1-5
V: TRBV5-1
D: NA
length: 13
CDR3: CASSLGGGQPQHF

J: TRBJ1-1
V: TRBV2
D: NA
length: 13
CDR3: CASRPPEGTEAFF

J: TRBJ2-7
V: TRBV6-1
D: NA
length: 12
CDR3: CASSGQSHEQYF

J: TRBJ2-7
V: TRBV29-1
D: NA
length: 12
CDR3: CSVHTESYEQYF

J: TRBJ1-1
V: TRBV5-4
D: NA
length: 13
CDR3: CASTLVPNTEAFF

J: TRBJ1-1
V: TRBV2
D: TRBD1
length: 13
CDR3: CASRGQGGTEAFF

J: TRBJ2-1
V: TRBV28
D: NA
length: 16
CDR3: CASSFRAGLTYNEQFF

J: TRBJ1-2
V: TRBV4-3
D: TRBD1
length: 15
CDR3: CASSQEPGQGRGYTF

J: TRBJ2-3
V: TRBV2
D: TRBD1
length: 14
CDR3: CASSQDRATDTQYF

J: TRBJ2-3
V: TRBV7-2
D: TRBD2
length: 19
CDR3: CASSLGTRTSGTGEDTQYF

J: TRBJ2-3
V: TRBV4-3
D: NA
length: 16
CDR3: CASSQLASADTDTQYF

J: TRBJ2-5
V: TRBV4-1
D: TRBD2
length: 17
CDR3: CASSQGRLAGGFETQYF

J: TRBJ2-5
V: TRBV5-1
D: NA
length: 18
CDR3: CASSLDRATEVPQETQYF

J: TRBJ2-7
V: TRBV15
D: NA
length: 13
CDR3: CATSLGRGYEQYF

J: TRBJ1-4
V: TRBV10-1
D: TRBD1
length: 17
CDR3: CASSDTSGQGANEKLFF

J: TRBJ2-7
V: TRBV7-9
D: NA
length: 13
CDR3: CASSLGPLYEQYF

J: TRBJ2-7
V: TRBV10-1
D: NA
length: 16
CDR3: CASSSEAFDNSYEQYF

J: TRBJ2-2
V: TRBV6-5
D: NA
length: 14
CDR3: CASSYTANTGELFF

J: TRBJ1-5
V: TRBV7-9
D: NA
length: 10
CDR3: CASSFPAQHF

J: TRBJ2-5
V: TRBV7-9
D: TRBD2
length: 16
CDR3: CASSSGTSGLQETQYF

J: TRBJ2-7
V: TRBV5-6
D: TRBD1
length: 16
CDR3: CASSLGPGTGVYEQYF

J: TRBJ2-3
V: TRBV6-5
D: NA
length: 15
CDR3: CASTHLAEGTDTQYF

J: TRBJ1-3
V: TRBV2
D: NA
length: 16
CDR3: CASSEGHSGSGNTIYF

J: TRBJ2-7
V: TRBV6-5
D: TRBD1
length: 15
CDR3: CASSYPTGVSYEQYF

J: TRBJ2-7
V: TRBV29-1
D: TRBD2
length: 15
CDR3: CSVEPTTTSGAEQYF

J: TRBJ2-3
V: TRBV27
D: NA
length: 14
CDR3: CASSLRDSTDTQYF

J: TRBJ1-1
V: TRBV4-1
D: NA
length: 17
CDR3: CASSRSRGEPMNTEAFF

J: TRBJ1-5
V: TRBV7-9
D: NA
length: 14
CDR3: CASSLGQGIQPQHF